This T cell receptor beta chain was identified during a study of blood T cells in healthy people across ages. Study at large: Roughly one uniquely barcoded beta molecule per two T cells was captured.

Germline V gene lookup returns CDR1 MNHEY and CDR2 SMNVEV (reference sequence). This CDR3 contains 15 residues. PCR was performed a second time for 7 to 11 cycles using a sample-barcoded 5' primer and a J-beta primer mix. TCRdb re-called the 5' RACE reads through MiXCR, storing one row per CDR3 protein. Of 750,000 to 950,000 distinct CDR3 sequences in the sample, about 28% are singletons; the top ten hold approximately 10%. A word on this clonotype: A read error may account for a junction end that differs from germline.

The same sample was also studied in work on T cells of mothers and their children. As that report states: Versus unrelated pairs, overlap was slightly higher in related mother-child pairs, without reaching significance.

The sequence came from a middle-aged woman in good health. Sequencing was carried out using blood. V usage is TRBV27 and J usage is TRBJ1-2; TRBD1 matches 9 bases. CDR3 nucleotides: TGTGCCAGCAGTCTATCGACAGGGGGGGGCTATGGCTACACCTTC. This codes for CASSLSTGGGYGYTF.